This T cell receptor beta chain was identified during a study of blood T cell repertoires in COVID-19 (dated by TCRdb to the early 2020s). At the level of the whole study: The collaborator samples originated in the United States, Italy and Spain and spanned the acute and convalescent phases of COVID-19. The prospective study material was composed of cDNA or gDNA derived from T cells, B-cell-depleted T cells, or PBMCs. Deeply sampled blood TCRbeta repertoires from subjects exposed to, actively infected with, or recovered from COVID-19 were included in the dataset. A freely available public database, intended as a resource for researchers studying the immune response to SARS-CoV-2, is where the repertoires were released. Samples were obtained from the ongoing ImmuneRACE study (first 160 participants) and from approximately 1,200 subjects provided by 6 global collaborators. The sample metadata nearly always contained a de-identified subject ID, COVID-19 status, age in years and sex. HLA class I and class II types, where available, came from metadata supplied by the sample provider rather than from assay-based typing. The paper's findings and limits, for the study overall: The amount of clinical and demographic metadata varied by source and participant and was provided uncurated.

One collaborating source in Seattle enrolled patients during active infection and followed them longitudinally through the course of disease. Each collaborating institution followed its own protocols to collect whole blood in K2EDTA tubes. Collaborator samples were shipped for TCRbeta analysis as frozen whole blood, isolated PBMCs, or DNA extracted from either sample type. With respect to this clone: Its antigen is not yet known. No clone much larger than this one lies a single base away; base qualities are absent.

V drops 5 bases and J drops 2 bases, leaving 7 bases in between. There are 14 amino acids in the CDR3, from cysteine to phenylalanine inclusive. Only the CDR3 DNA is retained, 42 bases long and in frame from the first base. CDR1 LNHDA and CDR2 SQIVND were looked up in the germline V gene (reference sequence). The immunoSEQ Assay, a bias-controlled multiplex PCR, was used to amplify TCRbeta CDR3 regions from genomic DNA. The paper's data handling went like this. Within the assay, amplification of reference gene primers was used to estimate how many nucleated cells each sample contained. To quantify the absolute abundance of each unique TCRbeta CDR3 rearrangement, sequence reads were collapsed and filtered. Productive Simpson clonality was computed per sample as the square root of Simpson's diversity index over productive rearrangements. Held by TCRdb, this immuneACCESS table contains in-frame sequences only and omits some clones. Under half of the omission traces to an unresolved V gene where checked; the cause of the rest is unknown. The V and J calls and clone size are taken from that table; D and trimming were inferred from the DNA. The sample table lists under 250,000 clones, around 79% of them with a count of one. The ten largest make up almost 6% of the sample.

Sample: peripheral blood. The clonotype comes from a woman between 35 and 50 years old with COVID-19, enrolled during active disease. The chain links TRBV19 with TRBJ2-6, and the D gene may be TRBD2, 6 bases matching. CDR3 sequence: CASSAGPGANVLTF. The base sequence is TGTGCCAGTAGTGCGGGACCTGGGGCCAACGTCCTGACTTTC.